The rows below give T cell receptor beta chains drawn from one sample of a study of blood T cells in healthy people across ages. TCRdb re-called the 5' RACE reads through MiXCR, storing one row per CDR3 protein. The sample records around 780,000 distinct CDR3 sequences, about 26% being singletons. These same data were also listed under a study on T cells of mothers and their children.

Sequencing was performed on blood. The receptors originated from a boy aged 5 to 17 in good health. Each CDR3 is given with its conserved first and last residue. The D gene is left open where the match is weak. A row's size may be missing; if present it is once, few, many or a size class.

cdr3_length	j_call	v_call	d_call	clone_size	cdr3_aa	cdr3_nt
15	TRBJ2-5	TRBV5-1	NA	few	CASSPRLVTQETQYF	TGCGCCAGCAGTCCACGACTAGTCACTCAAGAGACCCAGTACTTC
12	TRBJ1-4	TRBV20-1	NA	few	CSAPDGLEKLFF	TGCAGTGCGCCGGACGGCCTCGAAAAACTGTTTTTT
12	TRBJ2-7	TRBV6-2/TRBV6-3	TRBD1	few	CASARGFYEQYF	TGTGCCAGCGCCAGGGGGTTTTACGAGCAGTACTTC
15	TRBJ1-4	TRBV3-1	TRBD1	few	CASSRISGGTEKLFF	TGTGCCAGCAGTCGTATTTCAGGGGGCACGGAAAAACTGTTTTTT
13	TRBJ2-4	TRBV12-3/TRBV12-4	NA	NA	CASGGRWGNIQYF	TGTGCCAGCGGGGGGAGATGGGGAAACATTCAGTACTTC
15	TRBJ2-5	TRBV5-1	TRBD1	NA	CASSFDQGQQETQYF	TGCGCCAGCAGCTTTGACCAGGGACAGCAAGAGACCCAGTACTTC
13	TRBJ1-2	TRBV4-1	NA	few	CASSQVANYGYTF	TGCGCCAGCAGCCAAGTAGCTAACTATGGCTACACCTTC
15	TRBJ2-3	TRBV30	NA	few	CAWSFGGGGTDTQYF	TGTGCCTGGAGTTTCGGGGGAGGCGGCACAGATACGCAGTATTTT
10	TRBJ1-1	TRBV25-1	NA	few	CASSEGGTFF	TGTGCCAGCAGTGAAGGAGGAACTTTCTTT
13	TRBJ2-1	TRBV29-1	TRBD1	NA	CSGQGDSYNEQFF	TGCAGCGGACAGGGGGACTCCTACAATGAGCAGTTCTTC
13	TRBJ2-5	TRBV7-8	NA	NA	CASSLTAEATQYF	TGTGCCAGCAGCTTAACGGCCGAAGCGACCCAGTACTTC
16	TRBJ2-2	TRBV7-7	TRBD1	NA	CASSGRLTGVTGELFF	TGTGCTAGCAGCGGAAGACTCACAGGGGTTACCGGGGAGCTGTTTTTT
14	TRBJ2-1	TRBV20-1	NA	few	CSALLAGRNNEQFF	TGCAGTGCCCTACTCGCGGGGAGGAACAATGAGCAGTTCTTC
14	TRBJ1-2	TRBV6-5	NA	few	CASSPGGVRYGYTF	TGTGCCAGCAGTCCGGGCGGGGTTCGCTATGGCTACACCTTC
15	TRBJ2-5	TRBV13	NA	few	CASSPRGVVGETQYF	TGTGCCAGCAGCCCCAGGGGGGTTGTTGGAGAGACCCAGTACTTC
12	TRBJ1-4	TRBV7-9	NA	NA	CASSPPTEKLFF	TGTGCCAGCAGCCCCCCGACAGAAAAACTGTTTTTT
14	TRBJ2-5	TRBV10-3	NA	NA	CAISLRETQETQYF	TGTGCCATCAGCCTCAGGGAAACCCAAGAGACCCAGTACTTC
14	TRBJ2-1	TRBV28	NA	NA	CASSLRRGNNEQFF	TGTGCCAGCAGTTTACGCAGGGGCAACAATGAGCAGTTCTTC
14	TRBJ2-7	TRBV20-1	NA	NA	CSASSTAGSYEQYF	TGCAGTGCTAGTTCCACGGCGGGAAGCTACGAGCAGTACTTC
15	TRBJ1-6	TRBV12-3/TRBV12-4	NA	few	CASSFSGAGNSPLHF	TGTGCCAGCAGTTTCTCGGGGGCCGGGAATTCACCCCTCCACTTT
19	TRBJ2-1	TRBV5-1	NA	NA	CASSLGRPSGIRSYNEQFF	TGCGCCAGCAGCTTGGGCCGGCCTTCAGGGATCCGCTCCTACAATGAGCAGTTCTTC